What follows describes a single T cell receptor beta chain. Its specificity is unknown. The sample is drawn from a study of T cell responses to AZD1222 COVID-19 vaccine. Study-wide results and limits: Repertoires in all cases were sampled only once the peak T cell response had passed. Among those given AZD1222, only five or six were seropositive at baseline.

TCRdb's table, derived via immunoSEQ multiplex PCR, lists solely in-frame clones and lacks some. The table includes roughly 180,000 clones, almost 95% detected once. The CDR3 is made up of 16 amino acids. Trimming removed 4 bases from V and 7 bases from J; junction bases left unmatched: 17. Germline V lookup: CDR1 GTSNPN, CDR2 SVGIG (reference sequence). This TCR derives from an adult in good health. The chain couples TRBV30 to TRBJ2-7; TRBD2 matches 9 bases. The sample was peripheral blood, taken on day 0 of AZD1222 vaccination. The CDR3 loop reads CAWTRTDSGRRWEQYF. For the CDR3, the DNA is TGTGCCTGGACCCGAACTGATAGCGGGAGAAGGTGGGAGCAGTACTTC.